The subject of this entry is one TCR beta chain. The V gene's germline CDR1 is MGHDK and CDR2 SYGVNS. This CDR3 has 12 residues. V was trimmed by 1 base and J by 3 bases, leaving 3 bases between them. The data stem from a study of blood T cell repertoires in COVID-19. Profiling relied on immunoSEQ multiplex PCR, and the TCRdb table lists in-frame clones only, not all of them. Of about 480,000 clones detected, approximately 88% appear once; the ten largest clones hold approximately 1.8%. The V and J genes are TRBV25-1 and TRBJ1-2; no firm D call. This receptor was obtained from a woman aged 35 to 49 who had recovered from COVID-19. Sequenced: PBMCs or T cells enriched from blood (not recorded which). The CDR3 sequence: CASSESYYGYTF. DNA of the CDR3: TGTGCCAGCAGTGAATCCTACTATGGCTACACCTTC.